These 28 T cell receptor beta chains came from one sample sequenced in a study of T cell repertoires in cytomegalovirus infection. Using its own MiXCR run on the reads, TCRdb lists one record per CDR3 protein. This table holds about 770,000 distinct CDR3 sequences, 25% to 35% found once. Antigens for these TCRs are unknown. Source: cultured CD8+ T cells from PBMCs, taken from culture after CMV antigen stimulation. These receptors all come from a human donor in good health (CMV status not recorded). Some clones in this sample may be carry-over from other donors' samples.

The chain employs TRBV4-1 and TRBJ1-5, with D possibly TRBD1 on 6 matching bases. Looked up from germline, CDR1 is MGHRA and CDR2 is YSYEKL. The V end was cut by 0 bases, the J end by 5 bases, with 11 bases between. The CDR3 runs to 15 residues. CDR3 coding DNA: TGCGCCAGCAGCCAAGATGAAAGGACAGATCAGCCCCAGCATTTT. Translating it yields CASSQDERTDQPQHF.

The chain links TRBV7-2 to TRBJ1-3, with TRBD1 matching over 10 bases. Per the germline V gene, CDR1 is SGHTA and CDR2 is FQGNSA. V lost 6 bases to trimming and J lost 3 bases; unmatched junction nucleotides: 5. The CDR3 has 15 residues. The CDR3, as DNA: TGTGCCAGCAGGCTGACAGGGGGCGATGGAAACACCATATATTTT. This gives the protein CASRLTGGDGNTIYF.

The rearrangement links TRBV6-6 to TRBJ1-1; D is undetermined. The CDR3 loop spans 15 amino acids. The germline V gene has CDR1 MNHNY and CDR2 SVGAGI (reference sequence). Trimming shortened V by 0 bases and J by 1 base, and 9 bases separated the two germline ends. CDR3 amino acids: CASSYSKSWNTEAFF. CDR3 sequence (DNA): TGTGCCAGCAGTTACTCGAAAAGTTGGAACACTGAAGCTTTCTTT.

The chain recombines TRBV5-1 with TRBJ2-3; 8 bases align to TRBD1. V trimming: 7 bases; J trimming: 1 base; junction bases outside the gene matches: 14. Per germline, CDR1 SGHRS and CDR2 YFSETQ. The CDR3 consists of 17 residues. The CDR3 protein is CASRHTGTGTGTDTQYF. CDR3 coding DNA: TGCGCCAGCCGACACACCGGGACAGGCACCGGCACAGATACGCAGTATTTT.

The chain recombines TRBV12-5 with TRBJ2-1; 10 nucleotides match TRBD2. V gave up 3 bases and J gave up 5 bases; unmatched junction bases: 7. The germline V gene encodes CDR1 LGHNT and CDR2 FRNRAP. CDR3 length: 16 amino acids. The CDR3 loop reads CASGFQRGGDDNEQFF. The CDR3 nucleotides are TGTGCTAGTGGTTTCCAGCGGGGGGGTGACGACAATGAGCAGTTCTTC.

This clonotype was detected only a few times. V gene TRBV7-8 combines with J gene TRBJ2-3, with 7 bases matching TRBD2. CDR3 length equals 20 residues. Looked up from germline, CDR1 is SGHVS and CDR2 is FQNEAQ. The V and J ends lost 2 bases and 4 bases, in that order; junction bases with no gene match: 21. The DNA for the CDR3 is TGTGCCAGCAGCTTACTGCTTATATGGGAGGGAACTATGTATCCAGATACGCAGTATTTT. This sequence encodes CASSLLLIWEGTMYPDTQYF.

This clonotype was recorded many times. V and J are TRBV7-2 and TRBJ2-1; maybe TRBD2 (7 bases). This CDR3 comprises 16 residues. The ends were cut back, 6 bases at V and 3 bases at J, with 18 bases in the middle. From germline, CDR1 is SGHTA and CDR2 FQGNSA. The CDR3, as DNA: TGTGCCAGCAGTCCGGTGGCGGGGGCCGGCTACAATGAGCAGTTCTTC. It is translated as CASSPVAGAGYNEQFF.

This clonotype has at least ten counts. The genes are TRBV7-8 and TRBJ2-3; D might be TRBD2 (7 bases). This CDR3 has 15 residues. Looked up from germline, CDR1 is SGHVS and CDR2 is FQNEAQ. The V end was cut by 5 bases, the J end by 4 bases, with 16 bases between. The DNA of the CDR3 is TGTGCCAGCAGCAAAGGGGGACGGGGGGCAGATACGCAGTATTTT. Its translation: CASSKGGRGADTQYF. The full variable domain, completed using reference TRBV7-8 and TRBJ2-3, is GAGVSQSPRYKVAKRGQDVALRCDPISGHVSLFWYQQALGQGPEFLTYFQNEAQLDKSGLPSDRFFAERPEGSVSTLKIQRTQQEDSAVYLCASSKGGRGADTQYFGPGTRLTVL.

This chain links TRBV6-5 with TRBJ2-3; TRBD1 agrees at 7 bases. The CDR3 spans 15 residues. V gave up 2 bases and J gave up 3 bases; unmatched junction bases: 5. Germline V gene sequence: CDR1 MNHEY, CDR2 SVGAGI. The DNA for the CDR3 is TGTGCCAGCAGTTACGAGGGGGCGGTGACAGATACGCAGTATTTT. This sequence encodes CASSYEGAVTDTQYF.

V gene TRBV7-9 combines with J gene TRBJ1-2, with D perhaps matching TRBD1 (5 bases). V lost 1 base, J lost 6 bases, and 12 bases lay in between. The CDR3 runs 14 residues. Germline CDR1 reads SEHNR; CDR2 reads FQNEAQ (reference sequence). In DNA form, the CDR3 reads TGTGCCAGCAGCTTAGTTGGGGCCAGACATGGCTACACCTTC. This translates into CASSLVGARHGYTF.

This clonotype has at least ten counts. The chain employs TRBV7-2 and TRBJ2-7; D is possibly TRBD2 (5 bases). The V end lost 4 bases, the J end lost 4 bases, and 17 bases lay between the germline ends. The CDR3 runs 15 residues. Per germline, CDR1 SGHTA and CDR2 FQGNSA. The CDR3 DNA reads TGTGCCAGCAGCTCCCCCGGGATTGCGCTTTACGAGCAGTACTTC. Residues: CASSSPGIALYEQYF.

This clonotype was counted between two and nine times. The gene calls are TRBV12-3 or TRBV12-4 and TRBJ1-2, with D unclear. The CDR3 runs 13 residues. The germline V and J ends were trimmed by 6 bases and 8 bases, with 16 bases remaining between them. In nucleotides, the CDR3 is TGTGCCAGCAGCCCGGACGCGGTAAAAGGCTACACCTTC. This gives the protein CASSPDAVKGYTF.

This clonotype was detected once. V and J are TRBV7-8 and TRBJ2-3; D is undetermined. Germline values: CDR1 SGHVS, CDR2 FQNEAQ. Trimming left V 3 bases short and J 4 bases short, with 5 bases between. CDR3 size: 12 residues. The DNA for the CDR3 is TGTGCCAGCAGCTTCTACGCAGATACGCAGTATTTT. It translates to CASSFYADTQYF.

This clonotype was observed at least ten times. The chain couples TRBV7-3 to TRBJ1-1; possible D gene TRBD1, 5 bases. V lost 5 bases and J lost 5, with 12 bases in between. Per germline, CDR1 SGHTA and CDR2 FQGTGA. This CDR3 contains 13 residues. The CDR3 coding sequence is TGTGCCAGCAGCATGGGACCGGCGACTGAAGCTTTCTTT. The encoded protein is CASSMGPATEAFF. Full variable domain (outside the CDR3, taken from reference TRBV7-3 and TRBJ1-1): GAGVSQTPSNKVTEKGKYVELRCDPISGHTALYWYRQSLGQGPEFLIYFQGTGAADDSGLPNDRFFAVRPEGSVSTLKIQRTERGDSAVYLCASSMGPATEAFFGQGTRLTVV.

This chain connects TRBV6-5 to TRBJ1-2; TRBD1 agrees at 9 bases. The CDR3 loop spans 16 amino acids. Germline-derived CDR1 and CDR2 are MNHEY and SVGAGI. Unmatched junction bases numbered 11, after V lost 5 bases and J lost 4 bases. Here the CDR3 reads CASSPSGTGFGYGYTF. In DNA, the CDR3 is TGTGCCAGCAGTCCTAGCGGGACAGGGTTCGGCTATGGCTACACCTTC.

DNA of the CDR3: TGTGCCAGCAGTATGACTAGCGGGGTCAAAGAGACCCAGTACTTC. This translates into CASSMTSGVKETQYF. This chain connects TRBV27 to TRBJ2-5; 11 bases align to TRBD2. V trimming: 5 bases; J trimming: 3 bases; junction bases outside the gene matches: 5. The CDR3 has 15 residues. The V gene's germline CDR1 is MNHEY and CDR2 SMNVEV (reference sequence).

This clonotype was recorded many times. This CDR3 reads CASSLLGGGQGLNTEAFF. The CDR3 DNA sequence: TGTGCCAGCAGCTTACTTGGGGGGGGACAGGGGTTGAACACTGAAGCTTTCTTT. V and J are TRBV7-2 and TRBJ1-1; 10 nucleotides align to TRBD1. CDR1 and CDR2 from the germline V gene are SGHTA and FQGNSA. CDR3 size: 18 residues. V trimming: 2 bases; J trimming: 0 bases; junction bases outside the gene matches: 9.

The CDR3 DNA is TGTGCCACCAGCAGAACGAGGGCCTCGACCTACGAGCAGTACTTC. This translates into CATSRTRASTYEQYF. The chain employs TRBV15 and TRBJ2-7; tentatively, D is TRBD2 (5 bases). Trimming took off 2 bases at V and 2 bases at J, with 13 bases between the two ends. The CDR3 is made up of 15 amino acids. The germline gives CDR1 LNHNV, CDR2 YYDKDF (reference sequence).

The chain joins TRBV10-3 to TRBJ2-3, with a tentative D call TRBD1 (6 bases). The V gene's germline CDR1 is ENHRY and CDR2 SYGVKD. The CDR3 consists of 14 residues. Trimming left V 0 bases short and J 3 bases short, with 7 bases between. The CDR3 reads CAISESGATDTQYF. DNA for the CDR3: TGTGCCATCAGTGAGTCGGGGGCAACAGATACGCAGTATTTT.

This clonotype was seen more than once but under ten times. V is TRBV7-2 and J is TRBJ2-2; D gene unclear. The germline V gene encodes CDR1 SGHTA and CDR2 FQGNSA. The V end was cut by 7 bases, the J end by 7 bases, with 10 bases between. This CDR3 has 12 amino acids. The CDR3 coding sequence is TGTGCCAGCACTCCGGCGGTCGGGGAGCTGTTTTTT. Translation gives CASTPAVGELFF.

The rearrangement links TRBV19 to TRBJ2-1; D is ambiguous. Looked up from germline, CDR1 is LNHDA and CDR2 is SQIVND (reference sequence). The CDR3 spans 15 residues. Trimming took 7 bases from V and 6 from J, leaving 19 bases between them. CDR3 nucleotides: TGTGCCAGTACCGTAACAGTTTATTCGGGCAATGAGCAGTTCTTC. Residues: CASTVTVYSGNEQFF.

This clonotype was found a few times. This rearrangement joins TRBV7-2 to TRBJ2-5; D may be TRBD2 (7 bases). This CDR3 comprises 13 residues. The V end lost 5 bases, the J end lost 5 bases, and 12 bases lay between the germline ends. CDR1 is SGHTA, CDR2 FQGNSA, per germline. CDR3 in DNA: TGTGCCAGCAGCAAGGGGGGGCCTGAGACCCAGTACTTC. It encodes CASSKGGPETQYF. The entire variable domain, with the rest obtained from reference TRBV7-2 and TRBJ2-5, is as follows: GAGVSQSPSNKVTEKGKDVELRCDPISGHTALYWYRQSLGQGLEFLIYFQGNSAPDKSGLPSDRFSAERTGGSVSTLTIQRTQQEDSAVYLCASSKGGPETQYFGPGTRLLVL.

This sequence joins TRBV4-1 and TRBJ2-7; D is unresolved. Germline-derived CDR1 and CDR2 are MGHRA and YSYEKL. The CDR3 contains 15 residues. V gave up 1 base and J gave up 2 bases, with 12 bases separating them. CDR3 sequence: CASSQGSSPTYEQYF. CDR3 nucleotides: TGCGCCAGCAGCCAAGGGAGTAGCCCAACCTACGAGCAGTACTTC.

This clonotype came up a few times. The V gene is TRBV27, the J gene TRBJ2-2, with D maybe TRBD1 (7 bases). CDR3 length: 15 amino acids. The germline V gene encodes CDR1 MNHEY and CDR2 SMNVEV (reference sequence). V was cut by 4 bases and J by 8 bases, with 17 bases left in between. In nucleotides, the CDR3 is TGTGCCAGCAGTTCTCGACAGGGAGGTCTGGGGGAGCTGTTTTTT. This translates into CASSSRQGGLGELFF.

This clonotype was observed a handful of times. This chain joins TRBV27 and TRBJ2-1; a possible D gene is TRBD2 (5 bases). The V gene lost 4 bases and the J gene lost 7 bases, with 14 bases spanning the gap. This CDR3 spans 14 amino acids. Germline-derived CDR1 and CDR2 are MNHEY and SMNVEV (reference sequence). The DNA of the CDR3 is TGTGCCAGCAGTTCCCTCTCGGGATGGAATGAGCAGTTCTTC. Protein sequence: CASSSLSGWNEQFF.

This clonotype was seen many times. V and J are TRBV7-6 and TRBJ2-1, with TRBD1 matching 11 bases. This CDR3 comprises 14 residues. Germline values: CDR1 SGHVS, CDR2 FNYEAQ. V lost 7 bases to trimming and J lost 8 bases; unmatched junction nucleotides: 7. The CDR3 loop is CASTPGQGGYEQFF. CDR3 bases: TGTGCCAGCACCCCGGGACAGGGGGGCTATGAGCAGTTCTTC. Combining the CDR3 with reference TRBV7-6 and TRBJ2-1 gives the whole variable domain GAGVSQSPRYKVTKRGQDVALRCDPISGHVSLYWYRQALGQGPEFLTYFNYEAQQDKSGLPNDRFSAERPEGSISTLTIQRTEQRDSAMYRCASTPGQGGYEQFFGPGTRLTVL.

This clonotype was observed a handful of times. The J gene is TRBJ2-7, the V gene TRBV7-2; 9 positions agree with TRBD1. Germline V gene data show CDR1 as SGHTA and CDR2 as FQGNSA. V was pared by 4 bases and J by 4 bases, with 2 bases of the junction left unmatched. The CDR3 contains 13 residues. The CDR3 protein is CASSCGQGYEQYV. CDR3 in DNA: TGTGCCAGCAGCTGCGGACAGGGGTACGAGCAGTACGTC.

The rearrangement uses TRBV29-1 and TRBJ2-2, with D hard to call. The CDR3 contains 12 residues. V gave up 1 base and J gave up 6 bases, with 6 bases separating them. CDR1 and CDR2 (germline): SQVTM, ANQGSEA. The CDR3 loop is CSVEGESGELFF. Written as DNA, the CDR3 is TGCAGCGTTGAAGGGGAATCCGGGGAGCTGTTTTTT.